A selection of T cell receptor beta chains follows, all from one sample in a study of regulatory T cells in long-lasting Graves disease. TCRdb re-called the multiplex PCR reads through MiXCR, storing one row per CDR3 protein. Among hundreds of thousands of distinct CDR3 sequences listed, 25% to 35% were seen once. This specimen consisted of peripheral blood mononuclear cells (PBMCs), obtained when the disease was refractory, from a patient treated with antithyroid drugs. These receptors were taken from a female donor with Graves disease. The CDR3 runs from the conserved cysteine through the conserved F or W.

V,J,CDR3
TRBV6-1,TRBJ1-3,CASEDRRHSGNTIYF
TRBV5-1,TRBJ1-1,CASSLTTGPTEAFF
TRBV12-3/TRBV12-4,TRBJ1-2,CASSLAAGGNYGYTF
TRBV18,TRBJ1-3,CASSPSGTGTGNTIYF
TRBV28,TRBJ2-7,CASRSYTSGGGTYEQYF
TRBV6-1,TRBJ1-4,CASSDLGVGNEKLFF
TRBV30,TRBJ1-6,CAWGTPLHF
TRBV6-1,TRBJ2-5,CASTLGGTQYF
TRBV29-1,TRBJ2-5,CSVDVGGLGETQYF
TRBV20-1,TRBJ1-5,CSARNRARGPQHF
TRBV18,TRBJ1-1,CASSPPTGGPEAFF
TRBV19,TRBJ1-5,CAGSTTHRSNQPQHF
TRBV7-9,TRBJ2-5,CASSLGEAGAAETQYF
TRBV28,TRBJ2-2,CASSTGGRPSGRVWTGELFF
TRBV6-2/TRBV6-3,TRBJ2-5,CASSSPGGTRPQYF
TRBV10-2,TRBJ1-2,CASKETANYGYTF
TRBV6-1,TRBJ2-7,CASSDPRGGEIQYEQYF
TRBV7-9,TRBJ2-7,CASSLAPGLAATYEQYF
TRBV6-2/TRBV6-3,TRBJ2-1,CASSALAGGRDEQFF
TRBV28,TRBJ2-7,CASSRTGEGLYEQYF
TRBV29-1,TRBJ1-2,CSVESGYTF
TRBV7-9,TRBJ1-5,CASSGIRGRDQPQHF
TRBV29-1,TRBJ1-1,CRAARGRGATEAFF
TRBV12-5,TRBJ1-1,CASGDPRGMNTEAFF
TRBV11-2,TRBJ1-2,CASSPGWGALIYGYTF
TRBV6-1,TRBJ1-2,CASIDWRVNYGYTF
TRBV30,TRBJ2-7,CAWSHGRAYEQYF
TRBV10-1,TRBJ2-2,CAIPGGPRRFTGELFF
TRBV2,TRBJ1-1,CASSSRGGQRAFF
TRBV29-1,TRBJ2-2,CATLGQGDTGELFF
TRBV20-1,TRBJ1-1,CSASVFGNTEAFF
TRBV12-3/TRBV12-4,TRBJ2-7,CASSLRAGLGEQYF
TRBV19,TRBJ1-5,CASSIVTGNQPQHF
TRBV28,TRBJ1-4,CASSVDRGWNEKLFF
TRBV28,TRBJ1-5,CASRPAGTGLNQPQHF
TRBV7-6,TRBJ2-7,CASSPGSYEQCF
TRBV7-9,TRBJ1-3,CASSLELSLSGNTIYF
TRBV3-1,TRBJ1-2,CASSQTGGRQGLFGYTF
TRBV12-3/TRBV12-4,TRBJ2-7,CASGYSSGSLSTYEQYF
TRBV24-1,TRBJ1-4,CATSDLQIGQATNEKLFF
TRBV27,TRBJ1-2,CASSFPGARGYTF
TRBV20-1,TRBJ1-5,CSARDAGTEYSNQPQHF
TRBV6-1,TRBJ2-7,CASSEATGKAEQYF
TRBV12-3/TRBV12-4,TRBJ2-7,CASSFGQEGATGQYF
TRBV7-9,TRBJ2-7,CASSLGPVPYEQYF
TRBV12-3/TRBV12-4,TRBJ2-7,CASSLGGTAVAYEQYF
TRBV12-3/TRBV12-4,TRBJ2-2,CASSAGTSGNTGELFF
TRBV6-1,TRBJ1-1,CASSTDRGNAEAFF
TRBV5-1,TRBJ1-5,CASSLGTGRNQPQHF
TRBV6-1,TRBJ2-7,CASGLGAEQYF
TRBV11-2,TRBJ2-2,CASSSGQGNTGELFF
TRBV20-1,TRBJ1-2,CSARDNLLGYTF
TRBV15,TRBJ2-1,CATSRPDINEQFF
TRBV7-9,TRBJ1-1,CASSPREVRNTEAFF
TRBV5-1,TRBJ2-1,CASSHVGKDNEQFF
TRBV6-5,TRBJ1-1,CASSYALAEAFF
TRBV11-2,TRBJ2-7,CASSLGRTPLRERYF
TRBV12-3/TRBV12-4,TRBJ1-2,CASSLPRQHYGYTF